This TCR beta chain came from a study of T-cell memory formation after mild COVID-19. Study findings and constraints: Clones that shrank (day 15 to 85) were balanced CD4/CD8, whereas later expanders leaned CD4+. Prior to infection, memory already included some responding clones, suggesting cross-reactive memory joined. Mainly in CM and EM were contracting CD4+ clones; CD8+ were in EMRA.

TCRdb itself ran the 5' RACE reads through MiXCR, one entry per CDR3 protein. This sample has around 200,000 distinct CDR3 sequences; around a fifth occur once, and the top ten carry under 25%. The CDR3 extends over 13 amino acids. J lost 4 bases, V lost 11 bases, and 8 bases had no gene match. The germline gives CDR1 ENHRY, CDR2 SYGVKD. This clonotype was detected a few times. As yet, its antigen is unknown. The source material was PBMCs or a T cell subset sorted from them (not recorded which). J is TRBJ2-1 and V is TRBV10-3; 7 bases map to TRBD2. The sequence derives from an adult woman who had mild COVID-19 (a few samples of this study predate the infection). Cell type and time point are not known. The CDR3 is CASGLEGYNEQFF. The CDR3 region has the DNA TGTGCCTCCGGACTAGAGGGGTACAATGAGCAGTTCTTC.